This TCR beta chain originates from a study of CD4 and CD8 cells across lung adenocarcinoma regions. The patients had localized lung adenocarcinoma, a non-small cell subtype. This clonotype was observed many times. This CDR3 has 14 residues. CDR1 and CDR2 from the germline V gene are MNHNS and SASEGT. Trimming cost V 6 bases and J 5 bases; bases outside gene matches: 6. TCRdb fed the PCR reads into MiXCR, producing one record per CDR3 protein. Of roughly 10,000 distinct CDR3 sequences listed, about 55% were seen once; the top ten hold about a fifth. Sequencing was done on a sample of CD4+ T cells from the center of a lung tumor. This chain connects TRBV6-1 to TRBJ1-5; TRBD1 aligns across 8 bases. The receptor comes from a male donor with lung adenocarcinoma. The CD4 and CD8 labels of this study may be unreliable. In DNA, the CDR3 is TGTGCCAGCAGCCCCCAGGGGGCCCATCAGCCCCAGCATTTT. It specifies CASSPQGAHQPQHF.